This T cell receptor beta chain comes out of a study of T cells after yellow fever vaccination. TCRdb called the 5' RACE reads again in MiXCR, with one record for every CDR3 protein. Counted here are 150,000 to 200,000 distinct CDR3 sequences, approximately 10% occurring once; the ten biggest clones make up 30% to 45%. There are a few counts of this clonotype. Trimming removed 6 bases at V and 3 bases at J, with 21 bases between. CDR3 length: 17 residues. Germline assignment: CDR1 MGHRA and CDR2 YSYEKL. This TCR was sampled from a man aged 18-30 years who received the YFV17D yellow fever vaccine. The chain has TRBV4-1 and TRBJ1-3; D is possibly TRBD1 (5 bases). The specimen comprised CD8+ T cells sorted from PBMCs, sampled 15 days after the yellow fever booster vaccination. CDR3 in DNA: TGCGCCAGCAGTCCCCCTTACGGAGGGGTCGGTGGAAACACCATATATTTT. This codes for CASSPPYGGVGGNTIYF.